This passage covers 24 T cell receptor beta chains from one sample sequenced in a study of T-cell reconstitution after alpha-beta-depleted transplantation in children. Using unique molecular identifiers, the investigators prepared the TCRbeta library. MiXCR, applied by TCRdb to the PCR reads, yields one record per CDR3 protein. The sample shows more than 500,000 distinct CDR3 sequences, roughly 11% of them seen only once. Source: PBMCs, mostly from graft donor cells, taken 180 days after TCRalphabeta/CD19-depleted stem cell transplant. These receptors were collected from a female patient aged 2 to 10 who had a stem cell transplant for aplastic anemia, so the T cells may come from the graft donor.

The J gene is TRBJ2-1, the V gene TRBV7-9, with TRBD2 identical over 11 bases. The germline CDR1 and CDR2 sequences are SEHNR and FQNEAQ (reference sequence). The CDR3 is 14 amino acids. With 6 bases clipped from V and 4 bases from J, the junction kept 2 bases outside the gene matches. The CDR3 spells CASRGLAVYNEQFF. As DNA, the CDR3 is TGTGCCAGCAGGGGACTAGCGGTTTACAATGAGCAGTTCTTC. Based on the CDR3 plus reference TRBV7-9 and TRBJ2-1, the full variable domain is DTGVSQNPRHKITKRGQNVTFRCDPISEHNRLYWYRQTLGQGPEFLTYFQNEAQLEKSRLLSDRFSAERPKGSFSTLEIQRTEQGDSAMYLCASRGLAVYNEQFFGPGTRLTVL.

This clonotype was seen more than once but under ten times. In DNA form, the CDR3 reads TGCGCCAGCAGCTTTGGGGGGGCGCCATACACTGAAGCTTTCTTT. It codes for CASSFGGAPYTEAFF. The J gene is TRBJ1-1, the V gene TRBV5-1, with D perhaps TRBD1 (6 bases). V was cut by 2 bases and J by 3 bases, with 14 bases left in between. The CDR3 contains 15 residues. From germline, CDR1 is SGHRS and CDR2 YFSETQ.

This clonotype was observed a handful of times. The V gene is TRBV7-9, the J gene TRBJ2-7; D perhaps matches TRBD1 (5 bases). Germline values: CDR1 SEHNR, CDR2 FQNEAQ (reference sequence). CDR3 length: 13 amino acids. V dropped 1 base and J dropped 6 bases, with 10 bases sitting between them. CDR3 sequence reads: CASSLVSTVEQYF. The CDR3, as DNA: TGTGCCAGCAGCTTAGTGTCGACAGTCGAGCAGTACTTC.

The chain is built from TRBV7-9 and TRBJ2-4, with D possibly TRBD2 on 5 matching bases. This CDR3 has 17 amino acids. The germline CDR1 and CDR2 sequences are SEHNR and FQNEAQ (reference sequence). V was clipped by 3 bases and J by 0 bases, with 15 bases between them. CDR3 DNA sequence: TGTGCCAGCAGCTTTTTACCGGGGAAACTAGCCAAAAACATTCAGTACTTC. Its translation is CASSFLPGKLAKNIQYF. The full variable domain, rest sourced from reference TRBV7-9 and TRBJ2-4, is DTGVSQNPRHKITKRGQNVTFRCDPISEHNRLYWYRQTLGQGPEFLTYFQNEAQLEKSRLLSDRFSAERPKGSFSTLEIQRTEQGDSAMYLCASSFLPGKLAKNIQYFGAGTRLSVL.

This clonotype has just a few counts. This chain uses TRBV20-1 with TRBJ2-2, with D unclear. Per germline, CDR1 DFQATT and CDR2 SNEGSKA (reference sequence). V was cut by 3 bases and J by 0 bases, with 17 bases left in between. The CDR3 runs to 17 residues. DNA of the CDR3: TGCAGTGCTAGTGGGAACCCTGGACCAGCGAACACCGGGGAGCTGTTTTTT. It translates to CSASGNPGPANTGELFF.

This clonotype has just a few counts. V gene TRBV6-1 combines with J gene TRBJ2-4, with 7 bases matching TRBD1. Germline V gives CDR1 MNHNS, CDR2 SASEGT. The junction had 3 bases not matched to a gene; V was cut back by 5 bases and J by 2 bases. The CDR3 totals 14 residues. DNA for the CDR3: TGTGCCAGCAGTAAACAGGGGACCAAAAACATTCAGTACTTC. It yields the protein CASSKQGTKNIQYF.

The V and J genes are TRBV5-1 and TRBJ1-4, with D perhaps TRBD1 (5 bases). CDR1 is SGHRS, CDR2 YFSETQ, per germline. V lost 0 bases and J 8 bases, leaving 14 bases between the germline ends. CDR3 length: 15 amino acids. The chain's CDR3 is CASSLEGGVWEKLFF. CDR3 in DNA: TGCGCCAGCAGCTTGGAAGGAGGGGTTTGGGAAAAACTGTTTTTT.

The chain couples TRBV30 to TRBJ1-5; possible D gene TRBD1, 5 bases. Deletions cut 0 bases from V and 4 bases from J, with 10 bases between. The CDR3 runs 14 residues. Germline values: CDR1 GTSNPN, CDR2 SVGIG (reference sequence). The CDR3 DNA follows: TGTGCCTGGAGTGTACTGACAGCGAATCAGCCCCAGCATTTT. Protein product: CAWSVLTANQPQHF.

The CDR3 is CSARDPFSDTQYF. The CDR3 nucleotides are TGCAGTGCTAGAGATCCCTTTTCAGATACGCAGTATTTT. V gene TRBV20-1 combines with J gene TRBJ2-3, with unresolved D. Germline-derived CDR1 and CDR2 are DFQATT and SNEGSKA (reference sequence). The CDR3 has 13 amino acids. V dropped 0 bases and J dropped 4 bases, with 8 bases sitting between them.

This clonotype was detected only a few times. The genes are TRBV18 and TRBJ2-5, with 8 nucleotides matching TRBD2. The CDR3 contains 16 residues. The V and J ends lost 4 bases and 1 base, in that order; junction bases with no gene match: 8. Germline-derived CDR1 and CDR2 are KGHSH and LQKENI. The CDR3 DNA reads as TGTGCCAGCTCACTACTAGCGGCAGTCCCCCAAGAGACCCAGTACTTC. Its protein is CASSLLAAVPQETQYF.

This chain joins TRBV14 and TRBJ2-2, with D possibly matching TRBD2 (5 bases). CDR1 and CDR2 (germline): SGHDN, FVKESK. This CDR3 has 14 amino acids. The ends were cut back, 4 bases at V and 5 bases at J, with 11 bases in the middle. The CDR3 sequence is CASSPEGGTGELFF. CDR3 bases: TGTGCCAGCAGCCCGGAAGGCGGGACCGGGGAGCTGTTTTTT.

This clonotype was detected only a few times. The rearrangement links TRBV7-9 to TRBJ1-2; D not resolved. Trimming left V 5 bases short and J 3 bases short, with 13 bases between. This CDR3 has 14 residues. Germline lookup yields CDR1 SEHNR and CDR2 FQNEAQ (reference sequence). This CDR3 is CASSPSKAHYGYTF. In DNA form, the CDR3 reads TGTGCCAGCAGCCCGTCAAAGGCCCACTATGGCTACACCTTC.

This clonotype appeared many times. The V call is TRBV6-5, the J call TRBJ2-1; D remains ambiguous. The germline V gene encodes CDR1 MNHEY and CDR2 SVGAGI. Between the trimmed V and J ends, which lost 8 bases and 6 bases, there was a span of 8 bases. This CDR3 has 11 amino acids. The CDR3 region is CASEAGNEQFF. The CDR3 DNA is TGTGCCAGCGAGGCAGGCAATGAGCAGTTCTTC.

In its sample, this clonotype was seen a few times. CDR3 nucleotide sequence: TGTGCCACCAGCAGCGCGGACAGTCGACCCTACAATGAGCAGTTCTTC. It translates to CATSSADSRPYNEQFF. V usage is TRBV15 and J usage is TRBJ2-1; tentatively, D is TRBD1 (6 bases). Between the trimmed V and J ends, which lost 3 bases and 2 bases, there was a span of 14 bases. The CDR3 consists of 16 residues. Germline CDR1 and CDR2: LNHNV and YYDKDF (reference sequence). Together with reference TRBV15 and TRBJ2-1, the CDR3 gives the full variable domain: DAMVIQNPRYQVTQFGKPVTLSCSQTLNHNVMYWYQQKSSQAPKLLFHYYDKDFNNEADTPDNFQSRRPNTSFCFLDIRSPGLGDTAMYLCATSSADSRPYNEQFFGPGTRLTVL.

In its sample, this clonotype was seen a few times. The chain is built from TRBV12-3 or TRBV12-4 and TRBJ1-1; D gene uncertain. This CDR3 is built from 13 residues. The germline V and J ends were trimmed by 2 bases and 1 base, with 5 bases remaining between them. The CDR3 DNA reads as TGTGCCAGCAGTTTAAAAGAGAACACTGAAGCTTTCTTT. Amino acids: CASSLKENTEAFF.

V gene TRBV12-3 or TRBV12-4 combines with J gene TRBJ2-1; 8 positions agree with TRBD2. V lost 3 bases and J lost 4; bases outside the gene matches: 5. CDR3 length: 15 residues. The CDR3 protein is CASSFREGIYNEQFF. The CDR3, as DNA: TGTGCCAGCAGTTTTCGGGAGGGAATTTACAATGAGCAGTTCTTC.

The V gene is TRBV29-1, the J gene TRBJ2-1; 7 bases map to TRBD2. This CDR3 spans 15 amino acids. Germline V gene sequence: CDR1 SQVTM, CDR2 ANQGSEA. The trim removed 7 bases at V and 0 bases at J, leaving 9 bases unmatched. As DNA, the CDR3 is TGCAGCGCCTCTCGGTCTAGCGGCTCCTACAATGAGCAGTTCTTC. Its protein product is CSASRSSGSYNEQFF.

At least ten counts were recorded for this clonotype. CDR3 sequence (DNA): TGTGCCAGCAGCCCGGGACTAGCGGACGTATCTAAATACAATGAGCAGTTCTTC. Its translation: CASSPGLADVSKYNEQFF. The chain joins TRBV5-6 to TRBJ2-1, with TRBD2 matching 11 bases. This CDR3 is built from 18 residues. J lost 4 bases, V lost 4 bases, and 13 bases had no gene match. CDR1 is SGHDT, CDR2 YYEEEE, per germline.

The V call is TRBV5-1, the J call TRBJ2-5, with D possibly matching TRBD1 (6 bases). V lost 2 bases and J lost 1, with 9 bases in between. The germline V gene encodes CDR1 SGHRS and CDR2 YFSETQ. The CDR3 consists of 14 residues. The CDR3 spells CASSFQGTQETQYF. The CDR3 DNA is TGCGCCAGCAGCTTCCAGGGGACCCAAGAGACCCAGTACTTC.

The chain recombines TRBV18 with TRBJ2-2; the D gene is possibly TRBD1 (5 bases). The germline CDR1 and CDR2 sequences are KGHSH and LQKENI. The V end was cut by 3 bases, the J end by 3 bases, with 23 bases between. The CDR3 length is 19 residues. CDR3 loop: CASSPFIIIGAVYTGELFF. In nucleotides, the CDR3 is TGTGCCAGCTCACCTTTCATCATCATTGGGGCAGTATACACCGGGGAGCTGTTTTTT.

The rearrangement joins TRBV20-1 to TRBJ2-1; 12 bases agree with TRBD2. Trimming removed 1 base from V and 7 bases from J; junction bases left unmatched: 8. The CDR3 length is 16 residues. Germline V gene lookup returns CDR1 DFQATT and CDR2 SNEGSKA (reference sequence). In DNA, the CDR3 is TGCAGTGCTAGAGCCGCGACTAGCGGGAGAGTTAATGAGCAGTTCTTC. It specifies CSARAATSGRVNEQFF.

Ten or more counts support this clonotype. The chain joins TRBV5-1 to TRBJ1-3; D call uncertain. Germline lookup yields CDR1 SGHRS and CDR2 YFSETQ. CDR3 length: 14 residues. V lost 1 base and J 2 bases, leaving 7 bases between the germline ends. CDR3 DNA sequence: TGCGCCAGCAGCTTGATGGGGACTGGAAACACCATATATTTT. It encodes CASSLMGTGNTIYF.

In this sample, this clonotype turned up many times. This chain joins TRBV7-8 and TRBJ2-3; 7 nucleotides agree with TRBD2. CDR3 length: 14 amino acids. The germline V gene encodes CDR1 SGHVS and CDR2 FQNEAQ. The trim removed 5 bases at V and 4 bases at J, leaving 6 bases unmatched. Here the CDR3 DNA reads TGTGCCAGCAGCCTCGGGGGGATTGCAGATACGCAGTATTTT. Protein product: CASSLGGIADTQYF.

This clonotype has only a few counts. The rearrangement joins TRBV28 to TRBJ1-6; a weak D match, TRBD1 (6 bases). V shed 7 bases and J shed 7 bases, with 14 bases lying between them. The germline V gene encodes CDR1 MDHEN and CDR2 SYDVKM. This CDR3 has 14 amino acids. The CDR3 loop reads CASIGGRRNSPLHF. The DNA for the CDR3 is TGTGCCAGCATCGGGGGGCGTAGAAATTCACCCCTCCACTTT.